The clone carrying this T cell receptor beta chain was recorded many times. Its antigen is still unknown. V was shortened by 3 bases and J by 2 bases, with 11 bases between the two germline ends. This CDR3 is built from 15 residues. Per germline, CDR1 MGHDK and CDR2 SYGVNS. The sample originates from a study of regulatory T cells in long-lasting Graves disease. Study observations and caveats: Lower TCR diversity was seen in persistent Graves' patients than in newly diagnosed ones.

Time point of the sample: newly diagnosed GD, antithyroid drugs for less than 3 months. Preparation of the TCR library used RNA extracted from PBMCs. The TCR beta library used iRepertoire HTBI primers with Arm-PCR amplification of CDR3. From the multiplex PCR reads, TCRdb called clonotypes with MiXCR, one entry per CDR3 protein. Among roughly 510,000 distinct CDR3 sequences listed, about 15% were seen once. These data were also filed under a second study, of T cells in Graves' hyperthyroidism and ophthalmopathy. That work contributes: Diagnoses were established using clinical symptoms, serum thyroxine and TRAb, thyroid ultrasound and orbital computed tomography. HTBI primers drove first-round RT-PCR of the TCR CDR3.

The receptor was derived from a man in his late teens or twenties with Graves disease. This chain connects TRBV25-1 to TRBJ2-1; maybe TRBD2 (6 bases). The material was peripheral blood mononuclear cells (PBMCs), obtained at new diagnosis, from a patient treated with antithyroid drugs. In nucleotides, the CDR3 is TGTGCCAGCAGTGATGGCAGGGAGGCCTACAATGAGCAGTTCTTC. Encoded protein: CASSDGREAYNEQFF.